The source of this T cell receptor beta chain is a study of blood T cell repertoires in COVID-19. Study at large: Samples came from the United States, Italy and Spain, spanning acute and convalescent COVID-19. T cells, B-cell-depleted T cells, or PBMCs supplied cDNA or gDNA.

Methods used by the authors: Counts of nucleated cells, estimated from reference gene primer amplification, were obtained. The method was immunoSEQ multiplex PCR; TCRdb's version includes in-frame clones alone and lacks a portion of them. For V, J and clone size, that table is used; D and trimming come from the DNA. The table shows under 350,000 clones, with around four fifths occurring only once. Germline V gives CDR1 ENHRY, CDR2 SYGVKD. V gave up 11 bases and J gave up 4 bases, with 15 bases separating them. This CDR3 spans 12 amino acids. The chain couples TRBV10-3 to TRBJ2-7; D possibly corresponds to TRBD2 (6 bases). The sequence was collected from a man aged 55 to 69 who had recovered from COVID-19. Sequencing was done on a sample of peripheral blood. CDR3: CASGEGMYEQYF. DNA of the CDR3: TGTGCCTCGGGAGAGGGGATGTACGAGCAGTACTTC.